Below are 19 T cell receptor beta chains sequenced from a single sample in a study of T-cell memory formation after mild COVID-19. Using its own MiXCR run on the 5' RACE reads, TCRdb lists one record per CDR3 protein. The data show around 220,000 distinct CDR3 sequences, with less than 20% seen just once and 3% to 4.5% held by the top ten. What was sequenced was PBMCs or a T cell subset sorted from them (not recorded which). The receptor source for this set is a man younger than 30 who had mild COVID-19 (a few samples of this study predate the infection). Cell type and time point are not known.

Only a few counts were recorded for this clonotype. The genes are TRBV27 and TRBJ1-1; a weak D match, TRBD1 (6 bases). Between the trimmed V and J ends, which lost 3 bases and 1 base, there was a span of 9 bases. This CDR3 is built from 14 residues. Germline V CDR1 and CDR2: MNHEY, SMNVEV (reference sequence). The CDR3 loop reads CASSFRGQNTEAFF. Written as DNA, the CDR3 is TGTGCCAGCAGTTTTCGGGGGCAGAACACTGAAGCTTTCTTT.

The rearrangement links TRBV20-1 to TRBJ1-1; D unresolved. V was cut by 3 bases and J by 0 bases, with 8 bases left in between. Germline loops: CDR1 DFQATT, CDR2 SNEGSKA (reference sequence). This CDR3 is built from 13 residues. CDR3 in amino acids: CSASRELNTEAFF. DNA for the CDR3: TGCAGTGCTAGTAGGGAGTTGAACACTGAAGCTTTCTTT.

The CDR3 loop is CASSPTNDRTGELFF. The CDR3 nucleotides read TGTGCCAGCAGCCCAACGAACGATCGGACCGGGGAGCTGTTTTTT. This rearrangement joins TRBV14 to TRBJ2-2; D not resolved. Germline loops: CDR1 SGHDN, CDR2 FVKESK. V lost 4 bases and J lost 5, with 14 bases in between. CDR3 length: 15 amino acids.

This sequence joins TRBV7-2 and TRBJ2-1; 9 nucleotides match TRBD2. CDR1 is SGHTA and CDR2 is FQGNSA in the germline V gene. This CDR3 spans 16 amino acids. The V and J ends lost 1 base and 4 bases, in that order; junction bases with no gene match: 5. The CDR3 loop reads CASSLVASGVYNEQFF. The CDR3 coding sequence is TGTGCCAGCAGCTTAGTTGCTAGCGGGGTGTACAATGAGCAGTTCTTC.

This clonotype was found a few times. The chain carries TRBV5-1 and TRBJ1-1; D is ambiguous. The germline V gene encodes CDR1 SGHRS and CDR2 YFSETQ. This CDR3 has 14 amino acids. V lost 4 bases and J lost 0, with 10 bases in between. The CDR3 reads CASSRDRMNTEAFF. CDR3 nucleotide sequence: TGCGCCAGCAGCCGAGACCGAATGAACACTGAAGCTTTCTTT.

This sequence joins TRBV2 and TRBJ1-1; weak D call: TRBD1 (5 bases). Germline V gives CDR1 SNHLY, CDR2 FYNNEI. The CDR3 runs to 15 residues. Between the trimmed V and J ends, which lost 6 bases and 3 bases, there was a span of 17 bases. CDR3 coding DNA: TGTGCCAGCAGCTTAGGGCTGCCGGGGGACACTGAAGCTTTCTTT. Translating it yields CASSLGLPGDTEAFF.

This clonotype was seen many times. V usage is TRBV5-5 and J usage is TRBJ1-5; D perhaps matches TRBD1 (5 bases). The CDR3 runs to 14 residues. The V and J ends lost 4 bases and 5 bases respectively, with 13 bases between them. The germline V gene has CDR1 SGHKS and CDR2 YYEKEE (reference sequence). The CDR3 DNA is TGTGCCAGCAGCAGGACGGGGGGGGATCAGCCCCAGCATTTT. Amino acid sequence: CASSRTGGDQPQHF. The whole variable domain, remainder taken from reference TRBV5-5 and TRBJ1-5, is DAGVTQSPTHLIKTRGQQVTLRCSPISGHKSVSWYQQVLGQGPQFIFQYYEKEERGRGNFPDRFSARQFPNYSSELNVNALLLGDSALYLCASSRTGGDQPQHFGDGTRLSIL.

This clonotype was seen a handful of times. The rearrangement joins TRBV5-1 to TRBJ1-2, with unresolved D. V lost 0 bases and J lost 5, with 11 bases in between. This CDR3 comprises 14 residues. Germline V CDR1 and CDR2: SGHRS, YFSETQ. The CDR3 reads CASSLAEGGYGYTF. The CDR3 DNA reads TGCGCCAGCAGCTTGGCCGAGGGAGGTTATGGCTACACCTTC.

This clonotype was recorded many times. The chain uses TRBV20-1 and TRBJ2-3, with 8 nucleotides matching TRBD2. Germline CDR1 is DFQATT and CDR2 is SNEGSKA (reference sequence). Trimming cost V 3 bases and J 2 bases; bases outside gene matches: 7. CDR3 length: 15 residues. The CDR3 coding sequence is TGCAGTGCTAGCTATAGCGGGGAATACACAGATACGCAGTATTTT. Translating it yields CSASYSGEYTDTQYF.

The rearrangement uses TRBV4-3 and TRBJ1-2, with a possible D match to TRBD1 (5 bases). CDR1 and CDR2 from the germline V gene are LGHNA and YSLEER. V gave up 4 bases and J gave up 1 base, with 19 bases separating them. The CDR3 sequence is 17 residues long. The CDR3 DNA follows: TGCGCCAGCAGCCCCGGCGGAGGGGCCCTTTTTAACTATGGCTACACCTTC. Translation: CASSPGGGALFNYGYTF.

V is TRBV10-3 and J is TRBJ1-5, with D uncertain. The V end lost 6 bases, the J end lost 4 bases, and 7 bases lay between the germline ends. From germline, CDR1 is ENHRY and CDR2 SYGVKD. The CDR3 length is 12 residues. CDR3 sequence reads: CAISPTNQPQHF. The CDR3 coding sequence is TGTGCCATCAGCCCAACAAATCAGCCCCAGCATTTT.

This clonotype showed up many times. The chain couples TRBV5-1 to TRBJ1-1; 7 bases fit TRBD1. Germline V gene sequence: CDR1 SGHRS, CDR2 YFSETQ. J gave up 6 bases and V 2 bases, and 4 bases lay outside the gene matches. The length of the CDR3 is 13 residues. Written as DNA, the CDR3 is TGCGCCAGCAGCTTAGAGGGGGCCCCTGAAGCTTTCTTT. Residues: CASSLEGAPEAFF.

This clonotype was seen only a few times. The genes are TRBV6-4 and TRBJ1-6; 7 bases line up with TRBD1. The CDR3 sequence is 13 residues long. Germline CDR1 MRHNA, CDR2 SNTAGT. J lost 10 bases, V lost 8 bases, and 8 bases had no gene match. This CDR3 is CASRQGSGSPLHF. CDR3 sequence (DNA): TGTGCCAGCCGACAGGGATCAGGCTCACCCCTCCACTTT.

In its sample, this clonotype was seen a few times. J is TRBJ1-5 and V is TRBV7-6; D gene ambiguous. The V end lost 0 bases, the J end lost 0 bases, and 9 bases lay between the germline ends. The CDR3 spans 16 residues. Germline V gene data show CDR1 as SGHVS and CDR2 as FNYEAQ. As DNA, the CDR3 is TGTGCCAGCAGCTTAGCGGGCGGTAATAGCAATCAGCCCCAGCATTTT. Translating it yields CASSLAGGNSNQPQHF.

The rearrangement joins TRBV7-2 to TRBJ1-1; D is unresolved. V lost 5 bases and J 11 bases, leaving 18 bases between the germline ends. Germline-derived CDR1 and CDR2 are SGHTA and FQGNSA. This CDR3 is built from 13 residues. CDR3 protein: CASSPFDPPSAFF. The DNA of the CDR3 is TGTGCCAGCAGCCCTTTTGACCCCCCATCGGCTTTCTTT.

The V gene is TRBV6-6, the J gene TRBJ2-7; 9 nucleotides align to TRBD1. The CDR3 totals 19 residues. With 2 bases clipped from V and 2 bases from J, the junction kept 16 bases outside the gene matches. Per the germline V gene, CDR1 is MNHNY and CDR2 is SVGAGI (reference sequence). The chain's CDR3 is CASSYPGTGRSGFAYEQYF. The CDR3 bases are TGTGCCAGCAGTTACCCCGGGACAGGGAGGTCAGGGTTCGCCTACGAGCAGTACTTC.

This clonotype came up a few times. The chain combines TRBV7-2 with TRBJ1-5; D might be TRBD1 (5 bases). The germline V gene has CDR1 SGHTA and CDR2 FQGNSA. This CDR3 region has 14 residues. The V and J ends lost 1 base and 3 bases respectively, with 7 bases between them. DNA for the CDR3: TGTGCCAGCAGCTTAGGACAGTTCAATCAGCCCCAGCATTTT. Encoded protein: CASSLGQFNQPQHF.

V and J are TRBV7-2 and TRBJ1-2, with D possibly being TRBD1 (5 bases). The CDR3 is 14 amino acids. Deletions cut 3 bases from V and 5 bases from J, with 13 bases between. Germline V gene sequence: CDR1 SGHTA, CDR2 FQGNSA. CDR3 in DNA: TGTGCCAGCAGCTTGGGCAGGGAGGTATATGGCTACACCTTC. Encoded protein: CASSLGREVYGYTF.

This clonotype was recorded many times. V usage is TRBV7-9 and J usage is TRBJ1-2; D not certain. This CDR3 is built from 14 residues. Trimming removed 1 base at V and 7 bases at J, with 13 bases between. The V gene's germline CDR1 is SEHNR and CDR2 FQNEAQ (reference sequence). The DNA for the CDR3 is TGTGCCAGCAGCTTAGAAGGCGTTGCGGGTGGCTACACCTTC. Its protein is CASSLEGVAGGYTF.